These 4 T cell receptor beta chains were all obtained from the same sample, sequenced in a study of blood T cell repertoires in COVID-19. Only in-frame clones appear in the TCRdb table, and some are missing; sequencing was by immunoSEQ multiplex PCR. The data contain about 95,000 clones, about 89% of them seen just once; the ten biggest clones take up 5.2%. The specimen sequenced was peripheral blood. The receptors originated from a man between 60 and 75 years old with COVID-19, enrolled during active disease.

The table lists this clone with a few counts. This chain links TRBV7-2 with TRBJ1-4, with TRBD1 matching 9 bases. This CDR3 is built from 15 residues. Germline V gene data show CDR1 as SGHTA and CDR2 as FQGNSA. Unmatched junction bases numbered 9, after V lost 6 bases and J lost 7 bases. This CDR3 reads CASSLRTGESEKLFF. The CDR3 DNA is TGTGCCAGCAGTCTCCGGACAGGGGAGAGTGAAAAACTGTTTTTT.

This clone was picked up a small number of times. The rearrangement uses TRBV2 and TRBJ2-2; TRBD2 agrees at 10 bases. This CDR3 is built from 16 residues. J gave up 8 bases and V 1 base, and 7 bases lay outside the gene matches. The germline V gene has CDR1 SNHLY and CDR2 FYNNEI. CDR3 sequence reads: CASSEELAGEIGELFF. The DNA of the CDR3 is TGTGCCAGCAGTGAAGAGCTAGCGGGAGAGATTGGGGAGCTGTTTTTT.

The CDR3 DNA follows: TGCGCCAGCAGCTTCGGGGGACAGCAAGAGACCCAGTACTTC. This translates into CASSFGGQQETQYF. V usage is TRBV5-1 and J usage is TRBJ2-5, with a tentative D call TRBD1 (7 bases). Germline-derived CDR1 and CDR2 are SGHRS and YFSETQ. Trimming stripped 2 bases from V and 2 bases from J, with 10 bases between. The CDR3 runs to 14 residues.

The count of this clone is one. The chain employs TRBV27 and TRBJ2-7; TRBD1 matches at 8 bases. The length of the CDR3 is 15 residues. Per germline, CDR1 MNHEY and CDR2 SMNVEV (reference sequence). The trim removed 4 bases at V and 2 bases at J, leaving 7 bases unmatched. The CDR3 DNA sequence: TGTGCCAGCAGTTCCAGGGGGCGCCCCCCCTACGAGCAGTACTTC. This sequence encodes CASSSRGRPPYEQYF.